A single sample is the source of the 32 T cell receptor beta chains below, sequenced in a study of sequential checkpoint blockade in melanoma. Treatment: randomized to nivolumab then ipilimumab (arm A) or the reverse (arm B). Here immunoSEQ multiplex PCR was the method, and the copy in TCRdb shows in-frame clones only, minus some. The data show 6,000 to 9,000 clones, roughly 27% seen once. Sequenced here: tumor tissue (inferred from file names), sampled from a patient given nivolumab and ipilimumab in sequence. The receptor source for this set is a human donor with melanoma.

The CDR3 nucleotides are TGCGCCAGCAGTCATGGACAGGGTAATGGTACGCAGTATTTT. It translates to CASSHGQGNGTQYF. V and J are TRBV23-1 and TRBJ2-3, with 8 bases fitting TRBD1. TRBV23-1 is an ORF, with its function uncertain. This CDR3 has 14 amino acids. V was clipped by 3 bases and J by 8 bases; unmatched bases: 7.

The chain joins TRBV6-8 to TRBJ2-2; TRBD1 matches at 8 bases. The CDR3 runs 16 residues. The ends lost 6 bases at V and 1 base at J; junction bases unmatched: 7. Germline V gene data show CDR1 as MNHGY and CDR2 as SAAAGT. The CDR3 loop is CASRIMGTGNTGELFF. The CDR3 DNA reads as TGTGCCAGCAGGATAATGGGGACAGGGAACACCGGGGAGCTGTTTTTT.

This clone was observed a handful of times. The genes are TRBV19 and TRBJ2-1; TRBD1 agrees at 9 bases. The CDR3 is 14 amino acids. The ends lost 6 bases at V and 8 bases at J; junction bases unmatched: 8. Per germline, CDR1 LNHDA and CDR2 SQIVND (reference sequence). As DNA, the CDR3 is TGTGCCAGTAGACCGGACAGGGGAGGCGATGAGCAGTTCTTC. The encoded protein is CASRPDRGGDEQFF.

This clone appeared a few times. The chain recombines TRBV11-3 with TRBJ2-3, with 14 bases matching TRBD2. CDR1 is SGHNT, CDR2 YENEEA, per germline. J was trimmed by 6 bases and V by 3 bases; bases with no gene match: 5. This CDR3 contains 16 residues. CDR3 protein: CASSFRTSGGLDTQYF. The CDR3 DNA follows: TGTGCCAGCAGCTTTCGGACTAGCGGGGGGTTGGATACGCAGTATTTT.

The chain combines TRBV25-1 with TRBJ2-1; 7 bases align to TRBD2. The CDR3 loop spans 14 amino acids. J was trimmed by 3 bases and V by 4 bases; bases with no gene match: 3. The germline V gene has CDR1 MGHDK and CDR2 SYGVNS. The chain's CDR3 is CASSVLADYNEQFF. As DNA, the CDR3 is TGTGCCAGCAGTGTCCTAGCGGACTACAATGAGCAGTTCTTC.

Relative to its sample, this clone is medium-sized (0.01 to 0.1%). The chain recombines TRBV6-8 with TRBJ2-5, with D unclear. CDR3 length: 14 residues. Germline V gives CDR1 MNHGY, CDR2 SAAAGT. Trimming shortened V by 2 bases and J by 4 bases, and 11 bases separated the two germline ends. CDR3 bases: TGTGCCAGCAGTTACCCGGAGAGAAGAGAGACCCAGTACTTC. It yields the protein CASSYPERRETQYF.

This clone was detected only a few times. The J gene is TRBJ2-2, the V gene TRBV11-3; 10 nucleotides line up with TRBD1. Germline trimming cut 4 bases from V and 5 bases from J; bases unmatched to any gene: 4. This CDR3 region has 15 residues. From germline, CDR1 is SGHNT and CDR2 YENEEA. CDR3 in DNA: TGTGCCAGCAGCTCGGGACAGGGGTGGACCGGGGAGCTGTTTTTT. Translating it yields CASSSGQGWTGELFF.

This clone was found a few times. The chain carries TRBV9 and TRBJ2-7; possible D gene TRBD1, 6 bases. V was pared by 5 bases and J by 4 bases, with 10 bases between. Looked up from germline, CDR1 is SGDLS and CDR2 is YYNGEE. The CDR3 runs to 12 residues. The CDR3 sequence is CASREQGYEQYF. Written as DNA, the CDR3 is TGTGCCAGCAGGGAACAGGGATACGAGCAGTACTTC.

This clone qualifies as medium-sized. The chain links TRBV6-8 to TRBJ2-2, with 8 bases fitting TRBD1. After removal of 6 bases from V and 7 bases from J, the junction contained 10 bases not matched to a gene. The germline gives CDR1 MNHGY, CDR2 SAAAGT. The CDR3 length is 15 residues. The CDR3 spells CASRARKGQVGELFF. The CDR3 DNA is TGTGCCAGCAGAGCAAGGAAGGGACAGGTCGGGGAGCTGTTTTTT.

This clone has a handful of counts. CDR3 residues: CASSERGRNTEAFF. CDR3 in DNA: TGTGCCAGCAGTGAGCGAGGGAGGAACACTGAAGCTTTCTTT. The rearrangement joins TRBV6-8 to TRBJ1-1; D uncertain. This CDR3 is 14 amino acids long. Trimming shortened V by 5 bases and J by 1 base, and 11 bases separated the two germline ends. Looked up from germline, CDR1 is MNHGY and CDR2 is SAAAGT.

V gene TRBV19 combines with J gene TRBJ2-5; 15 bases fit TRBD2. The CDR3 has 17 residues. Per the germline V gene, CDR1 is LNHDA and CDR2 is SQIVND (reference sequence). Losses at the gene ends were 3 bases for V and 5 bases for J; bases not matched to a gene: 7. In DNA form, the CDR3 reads TGTGCCAGTAGTATTCCCGGACTAGCGGGAGGGGGTGAGACCCAGTACTTC. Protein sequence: CASSIPGLAGGGETQYF. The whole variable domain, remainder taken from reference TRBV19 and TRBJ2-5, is DGGITQSPKYLFRKEGQNVTLSCEQNLNHDAMYWYRQDPGQGLRLIYYSQIVNDFQKGDIAEGYSVSREKKESFPLTVTSAQKNPTAFYLCASSIPGLAGGGETQYFGPGTRLLVL.

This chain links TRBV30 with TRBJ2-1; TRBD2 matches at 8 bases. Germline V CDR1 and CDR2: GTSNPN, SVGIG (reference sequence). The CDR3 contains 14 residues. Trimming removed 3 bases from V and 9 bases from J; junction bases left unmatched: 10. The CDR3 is CAWSQLGAGGEQFF. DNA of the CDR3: TGTGCCTGGAGCCAACTCGGGGCGGGGGGTGAGCAGTTCTTC.

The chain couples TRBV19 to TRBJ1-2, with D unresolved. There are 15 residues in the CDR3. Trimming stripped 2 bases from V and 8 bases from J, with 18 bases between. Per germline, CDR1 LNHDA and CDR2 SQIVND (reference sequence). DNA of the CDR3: TGTGCCAGTAGTATAAGGTCCGGTTTCGGGAAGGGCTACACCTTC. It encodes CASSIRSGFGKGYTF.

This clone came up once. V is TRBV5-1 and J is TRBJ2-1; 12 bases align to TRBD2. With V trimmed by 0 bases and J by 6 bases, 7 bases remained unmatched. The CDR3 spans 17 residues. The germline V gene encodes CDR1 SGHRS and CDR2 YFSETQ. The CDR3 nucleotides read TGCGCCAGCAGCTTGGCTAGCGGGGGGGCGAGGGTCAATGAGCAGTTCTTC. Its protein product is CASSLASGGARVNEQFF.

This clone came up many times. The CDR3 spells CASSLGGPKETQYF. The CDR3 DNA is TGTGCCAGCAGCTTGGGGGGACCCAAAGAGACCCAGTACTTC. The chain combines TRBV11-3 with TRBJ2-5, with D possibly matching TRBD2 (6 bases). Trimming removed 3 bases at V and 3 bases at J, with 11 bases between. The germline CDR1 and CDR2 sequences are SGHNT and YENEEA. CDR3 length: 14 amino acids. The full variable domain, in which reference TRBV11-3 and TRBJ2-5 provide the parts outside the CDR3, is EAGVVQSPRYKIIEKKQPVAFWCNPISGHNTLYWYLQNLGQGPELLIRYENEEAVDDSQLPKDRFSAERLKGVDSTLKIQPAELGDSAVYLCASSLGGPKETQYFGPGTRLLVL.

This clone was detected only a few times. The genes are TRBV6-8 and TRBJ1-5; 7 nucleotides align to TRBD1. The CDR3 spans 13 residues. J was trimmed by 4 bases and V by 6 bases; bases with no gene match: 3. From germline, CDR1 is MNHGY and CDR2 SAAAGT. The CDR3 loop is CASRGGQNQPQHF. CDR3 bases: TGTGCCAGCAGGGGGGGACAGAATCAGCCCCAGCATTTT.

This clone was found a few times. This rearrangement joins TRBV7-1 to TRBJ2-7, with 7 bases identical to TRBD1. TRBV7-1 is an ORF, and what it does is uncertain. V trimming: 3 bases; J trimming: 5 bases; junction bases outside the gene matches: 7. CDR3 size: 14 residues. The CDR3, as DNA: TGTGCCAGCAGCTCGGGACAGTTCGGCGACGAGCAGTACTTC. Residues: CASSSGQFGDEQYF.

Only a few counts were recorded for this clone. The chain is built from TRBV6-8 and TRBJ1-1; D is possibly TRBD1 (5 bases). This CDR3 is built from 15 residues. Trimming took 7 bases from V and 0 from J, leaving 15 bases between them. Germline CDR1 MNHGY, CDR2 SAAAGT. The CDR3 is CASTGRQTLNTEAFF. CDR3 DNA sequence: TGTGCCAGCACCGGGAGACAGACCCTGAACACTGAAGCTTTCTTT.

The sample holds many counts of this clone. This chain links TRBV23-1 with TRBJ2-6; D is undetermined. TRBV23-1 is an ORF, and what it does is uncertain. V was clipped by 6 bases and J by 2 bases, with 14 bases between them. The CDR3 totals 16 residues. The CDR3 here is CASSLDWGTGANVLTF. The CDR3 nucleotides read TGCGCCAGCAGCTTGGATTGGGGTACTGGGGCCAACGTCCTGACTTTC.

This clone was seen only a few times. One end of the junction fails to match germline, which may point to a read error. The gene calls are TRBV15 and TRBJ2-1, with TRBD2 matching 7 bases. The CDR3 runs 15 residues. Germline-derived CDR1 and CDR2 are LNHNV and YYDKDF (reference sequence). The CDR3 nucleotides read TGTGCCAGCAGCTTAGGGGAGGGTCCCTACAATGAGCAGTTCTTC. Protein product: CASSLGEGPYNEQFF.

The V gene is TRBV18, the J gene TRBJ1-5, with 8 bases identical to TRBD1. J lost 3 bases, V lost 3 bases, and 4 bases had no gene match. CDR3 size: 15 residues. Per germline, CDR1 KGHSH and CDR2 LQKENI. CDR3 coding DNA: TGTGCCAGCTCACCGACAGGGGCCATCAATCAGCCCCAGCATTTT. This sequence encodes CASSPTGAINQPQHF.

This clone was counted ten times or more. The CDR3 sequence: CASSKGTGTQETQYF. CDR3 DNA: TGTGCCAGCAGTAAAGGGACCGGGACTCAAGAGACCCAGTACTTC. J is TRBJ2-5 and V is TRBV6-8; possibly TRBD2 for D (6 bases). From germline, CDR1 is MNHGY and CDR2 SAAAGT. V was trimmed by 5 bases and J by 2 bases, leaving 15 bases between them. This CDR3 is 15 amino acids long.

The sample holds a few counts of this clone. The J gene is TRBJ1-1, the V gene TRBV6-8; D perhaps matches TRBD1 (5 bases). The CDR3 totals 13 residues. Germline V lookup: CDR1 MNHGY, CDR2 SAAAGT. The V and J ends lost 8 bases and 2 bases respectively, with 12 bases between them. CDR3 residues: CASCTRGNTEAFF. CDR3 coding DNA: TGTGCCAGCTGTACTAGGGGTAACACTGAAGCTTTCTTT.

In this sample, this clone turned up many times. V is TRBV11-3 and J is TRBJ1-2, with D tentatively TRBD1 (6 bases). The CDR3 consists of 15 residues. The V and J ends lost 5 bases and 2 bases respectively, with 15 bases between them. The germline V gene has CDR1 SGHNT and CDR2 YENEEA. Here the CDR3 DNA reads TGTGCCAGCAGCCAGGGGCCGGGGGAAAACTATGGCTACACCTTC. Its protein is CASSQGPGENYGYTF.

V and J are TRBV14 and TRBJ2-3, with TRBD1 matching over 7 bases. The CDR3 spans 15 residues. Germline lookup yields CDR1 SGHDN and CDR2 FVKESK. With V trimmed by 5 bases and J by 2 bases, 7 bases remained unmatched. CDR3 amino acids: CASSFGTATTDTQYF. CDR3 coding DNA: TGTGCCAGCAGCTTCGGGACAGCTACCACAGATACGCAGTATTTT. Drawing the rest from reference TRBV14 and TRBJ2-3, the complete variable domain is EAGVTQFPSHSVIEKGQTVTLRCDPISGHDNLYWYRRVMGKEIKFLLHFVKESKQDESGMPNNRFLAERTGGTYSTLKVQPAELEDSGVYFCASSFGTATTDTQYFGPGTRLTVL.

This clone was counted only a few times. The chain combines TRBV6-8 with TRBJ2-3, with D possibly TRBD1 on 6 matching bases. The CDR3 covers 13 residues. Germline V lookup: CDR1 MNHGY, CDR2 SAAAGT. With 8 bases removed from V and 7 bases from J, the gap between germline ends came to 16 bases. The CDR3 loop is CASYWGQPHTQYF. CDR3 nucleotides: TGTGCCAGCTACTGGGGGCAACCCCATACGCAGTATTTT.

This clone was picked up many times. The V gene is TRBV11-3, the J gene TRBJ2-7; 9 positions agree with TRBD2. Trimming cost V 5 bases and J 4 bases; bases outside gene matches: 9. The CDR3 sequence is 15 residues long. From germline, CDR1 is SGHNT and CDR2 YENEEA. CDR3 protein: CASSPPELAGYEQYF. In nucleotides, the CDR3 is TGTGCCAGCAGCCCCCCCGAGCTAGCGGGGTACGAGCAGTACTTC.

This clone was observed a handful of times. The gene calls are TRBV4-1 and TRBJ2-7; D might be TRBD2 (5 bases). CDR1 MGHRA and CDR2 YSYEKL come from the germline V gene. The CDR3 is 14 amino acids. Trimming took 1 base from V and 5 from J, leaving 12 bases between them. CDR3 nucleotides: TGCGCCAGCAGCCAAGGGGCGGGTACGGACGAGCAGTACTTC. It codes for CASSQGAGTDEQYF.

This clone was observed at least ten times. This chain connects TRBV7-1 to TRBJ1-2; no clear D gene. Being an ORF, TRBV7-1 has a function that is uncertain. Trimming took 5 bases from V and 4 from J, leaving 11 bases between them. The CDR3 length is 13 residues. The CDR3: CASSAHGGYGYTF. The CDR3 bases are TGTGCCAGCAGCGCGCACGGAGGCTATGGCTACACCTTC.

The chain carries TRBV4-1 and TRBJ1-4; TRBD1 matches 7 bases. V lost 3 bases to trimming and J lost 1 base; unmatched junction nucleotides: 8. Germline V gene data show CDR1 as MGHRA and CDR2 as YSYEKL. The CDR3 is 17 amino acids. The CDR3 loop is CASSQVRQGRTNEKLFF. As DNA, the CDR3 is TGCGCCAGCAGCCAGGTCCGACAGGGTCGAACTAATGAAAAACTGTTTTTT.

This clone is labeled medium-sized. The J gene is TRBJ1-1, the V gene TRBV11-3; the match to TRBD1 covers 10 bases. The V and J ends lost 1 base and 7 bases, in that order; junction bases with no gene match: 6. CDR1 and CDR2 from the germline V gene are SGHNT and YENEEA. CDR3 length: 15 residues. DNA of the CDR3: TGTGCCAGCAGCTTAGGGGACAGGGGACGGAGTGAAGCTTTCTTT. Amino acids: CASSLGDRGRSEAFF.

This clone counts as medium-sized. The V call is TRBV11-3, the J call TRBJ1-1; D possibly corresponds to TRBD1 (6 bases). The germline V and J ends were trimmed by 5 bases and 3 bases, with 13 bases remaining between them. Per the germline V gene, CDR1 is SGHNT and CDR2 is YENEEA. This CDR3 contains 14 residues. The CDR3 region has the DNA TGTGCCAGCAGCGCCTGGGACATCGACACTGAAGCTTTCTTT. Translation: CASSAWDIDTEAFF.